This T cell receptor beta chain was captured by sequencing in a study of T cells expressing NK-cell markers. The length of the CDR3 is 15 residues. The V gene's germline CDR1 is MGHRA and CDR2 YSYEKL. TCRdb re-called the 5' RACE reads; one entry per CDR3 protein, DNA not given. The sample holds some 300,000 distinct CDR3 sequences. The sequence was collected from a man younger than 30 in good health. Sequencing was done on a sample of blood T cells: a sorted CD56 or NKG2C T cell subset, CD4+ or CD8+ T cells, or bulk PBMC T cells (not recorded which). This chain connects TRBV4-1 to TRBJ1-1. The CDR3 here is CASSQDWQGNTEAFF.